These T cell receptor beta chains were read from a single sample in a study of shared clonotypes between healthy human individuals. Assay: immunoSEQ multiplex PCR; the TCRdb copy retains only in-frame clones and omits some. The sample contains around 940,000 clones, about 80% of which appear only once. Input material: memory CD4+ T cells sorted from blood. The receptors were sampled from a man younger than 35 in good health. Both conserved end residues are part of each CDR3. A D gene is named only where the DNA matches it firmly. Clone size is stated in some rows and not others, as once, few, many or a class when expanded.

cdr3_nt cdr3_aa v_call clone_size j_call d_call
TGTGCCAGCAGCAGAGGGACGGAGCAAGAGACCCAGTACTTC CASSRGTEQETQYF TRBV7-2 - TRBJ2-5 -
TGTGCCTGGGCGGGACAGGGCCAAGTGTCGAGTGGCTACACCTTC CAWAGQGQVSSGYTF TRBV30 - TRBJ1-2 TRBD1
TGTGCCAGCAGCTTACAGGGTCGGTGGGAGACCCAGTACTTC CASSLQGRWETQYF TRBV5-6 - TRBJ2-5 -
TGTGCCAGCACCCGAATAGGCTATGGCTACACCTTC CASTRIGYGYTF TRBV7-9 few TRBJ1-2 -
TGTGCCAGCAGTTCACAGGGGGCCAGTCTCAATGAGCAGTTCTTC CASSSQGASLNEQFF TRBV28 - TRBJ2-1 TRBD1
TGCGCCAGCAGCACACAGGGGTGGGCCTATGGCTACACCTTC CASSTQGWAYGYTF TRBV5-1 - TRBJ1-2 TRBD1
TGTGCCAGCAGCTCTGGACTAGCGGGGGGCTCCTACGAGCAGTACTTC CASSSGLAGGSYEQYF TRBV5-4 - TRBJ2-7 TRBD2
TGTGCCAGCAGTGTCGGGGGGCGGTACCAAGAGACCCAGTACTTC CASSVGGRYQETQYF TRBV28 - TRBJ2-5 -
TGTGCCAGCAGCCAACAGGGTGGAGATCAGCCCCAGCATTTT CASSQQGGDQPQHF TRBV14 - TRBJ1-5 -
TGTGCCAGCAGCCGGGACCGAGATCAGCCCCAGCATTTT CASSRDRDQPQHF TRBV5-8 - TRBJ1-5 -
TGTGCCAGCAGCCATGAGGACACAGATACGCAGTATTTT CASSHEDTDTQYF TRBV2 - TRBJ2-3 -
TGTGCCAGCAGCGCGACAGGGTTTGGAAACACCATATATTTT CASSATGFGNTIYF TRBV6-1 - TRBJ1-3 TRBD1
TGTGCCAGCAGCCCAGGGGAAAAACTGTTTTTT CASSPGEKLFF TRBV7-8 few TRBJ1-4 -
TGTGCCAGCTCACCCGGACGGGTCAATCAGCCCCAGCATTTT CASSPGRVNQPQHF TRBV18 - TRBJ1-5 -
TGTGCCAGCTCACCTCAGCGGGAGGGCCTCTACGAGCAGTACTTC CASSPQREGLYEQYF TRBV18 - TRBJ2-7 TRBD2
TGTGCCAGCAGCTTAAAGGCAGGGACCTATGGCTACACCTTC CASSLKAGTYGYTF TRBV7-3 once TRBJ1-2 -
TGTGCCAGCTCACCACAGGGAGGGATCACTGAAGCTTTCTTT CASSPQGGITEAFF TRBV18 once TRBJ1-1 -
TGTGCCAGCGGTCAAGACAGGGGGCAATTCGGGACCCAGTACTTC CASGQDRGQFGTQYF TRBV2 many TRBJ2-5 TRBD1
TGTGCCAGCAGTGAAGCGCAACAGGGAACCCCTTCCTACGAGCAGTACTTC CASSEAQQGTPSYEQYF TRBV2 - TRBJ2-7 -
TGCAGCGGTACAGGGCACACCGGGGAGCTGTTTTTT CSGTGHTGELFF TRBV29-1 - TRBJ2-2 -
TGTGCCAGCAGTGGACTAGCGGGTTCCTACGAGCAGTACTTC CASSGLAGSYEQYF TRBV28 - TRBJ2-7 TRBD2
TGCGCCAGCAGCTTGCGGGAAGGTGAGCAGTACTTC CASSLREGEQYF TRBV5-1 once TRBJ2-7 -
TGCGCCAGCAGCTTGGGGTCCCCAGCCTACGAGCAGTACTTC CASSLGSPAYEQYF TRBV5-1 - TRBJ2-7 -
TGTGCCAGCAGCCCTTTGGACAGGGCCCTTAGTCCTACTGAAGCTTTCTTT CASSPLDRALSPTEAFF TRBV9 - TRBJ1-1 TRBD1
TGTGCCAGCAGCGTAGGTGGCGGTTCCGGGGCCAACGTCCTGACTTTC CASSVGGGSGANVLTF TRBV9 - TRBJ2-6 -
TGTGCCAGCAGCAATTTCGGAGGACTTAGCAATCAGCCCCAGCATTTT CASSNFGGLSNQPQHF TRBV21-1 - TRBJ1-5 -
TGTGCCAGCAGTTCTCTCCACTCTGGGGCCAACGTCCTGACTTTC CASSSLHSGANVLTF TRBV28 - TRBJ2-6 -
TGTGCCAGCAGGGACAGGGGAAGTGAGACCCAGTACTTC CASRDRGSETQYF TRBV6-1 few TRBJ2-5 TRBD1
TGTGCCAGCAGCCTGGCTGGGGATTACAGTGAAGCTTTCTTT CASSLAGDYSEAFF TRBV7-9 many TRBJ1-1 -
TGTGCCAGCAATTTCGACAGACACCTCTTT CASNFDRHLF TRBV2 - TRBJ1-1 -
TGTGCCAGCAGCTTAATCCAGACAGGGAGTTGGAACACCATATATTTT CASSLIQTGSWNTIYF TRBV11-2 - TRBJ1-3 TRBD1
TGTGCCAGCAGCCAAGGGGGGGCAGCATCCTACGAGCAGTACTTC CASSQGGAASYEQYF TRBV11-3 few TRBJ2-7 -
TGCAGCTACCGGCTGGGACTAGGATTTGACGAGCAGTACTTC CSYRLGLGFDEQYF TRBV29-1 - TRBJ2-7 TRBD2
TGTGCCAGCAGGCAGGGGGGACGCTATGGCTACACCTTC CASRQGGRYGYTF TRBV28 few TRBJ1-2 TRBD1
TGCAGCGTGGTCGGGGTCGCAGAACAGGGTACTGGGTCTGGAAACACCATATATTTT CSVVGVAEQGTGSGNTIYF TRBV29-1 once TRBJ1-3 -
TGTGCCAGCAGCCTTAGCGGGGGCTACGAGCAGTACTTC CASSLSGGYEQYF TRBV7-2 many TRBJ2-7 TRBD2
TGTGCCAGCAGTTATAACCCTAGCGGGAGCTCCGAAGAGCAGTACTTC CASSYNPSGSSEEQYF TRBV11-2 - TRBJ2-5 TRBD2
TGTGCCAGCAGTCCCAGTAGCTCGCAGTATTTT CASSPSSSQYF TRBV2 - TRBJ2-3 -
TGTGCCAGCAGCGGGCCCCGAGACTACGAGCAGTACTTC CASSGPRDYEQYF TRBV5-4 few TRBJ2-7 -
TGTGCCAGCACTCGACGGGACAGAATCTATAATTCACCCCTCCACTTT CASTRRDRIYNSPLHF TRBV6-6 once TRBJ1-6 TRBD1